This T cell receptor beta chain was sequenced during a study of PD-1 blockade in classical Hodgkin lymphoma. Study conclusions and caveats: Still unresolved is the cause of the repertoire differences, which may be disease activity or prior therapy. It was reported that newly diagnosed patients had less baseline TCR diversity than healthy donors.

Concerning this clone: Its specificity is not known.

Method: immunoSEQ multiplex PCR; TCRdb's copy keeps in-frame clones and lacks some. The repertoire holds 17,000 or so clones, with around 90% as singletons. This sample's time point: newly diagnosed, previously untreated cHL patient sample. Newly diagnosed classical Hodgkin lymphoma PBMCs, still untreated, provided the comparison samples. CDR3 length: 14 amino acids. From germline, CDR1 is SQVTM and CDR2 ANQGSEA. The V and J ends lost 4 bases and 0 bases, in that order; junction bases with no gene match: 6. Input material: peripheral blood mononuclear cells (PBMCs). The rearrangement uses TRBV29-1 and TRBJ2-7, with 7 nucleotides matching TRBD1. The receptor comes from a human donor with classical Hodgkin lymphoma. In DNA, the CDR3 is TGCAGCGTTGGCCGACAGGGTAGCTCCTACGAGCAGTACTTC. Amino acids: CSVGRQGSSYEQYF.